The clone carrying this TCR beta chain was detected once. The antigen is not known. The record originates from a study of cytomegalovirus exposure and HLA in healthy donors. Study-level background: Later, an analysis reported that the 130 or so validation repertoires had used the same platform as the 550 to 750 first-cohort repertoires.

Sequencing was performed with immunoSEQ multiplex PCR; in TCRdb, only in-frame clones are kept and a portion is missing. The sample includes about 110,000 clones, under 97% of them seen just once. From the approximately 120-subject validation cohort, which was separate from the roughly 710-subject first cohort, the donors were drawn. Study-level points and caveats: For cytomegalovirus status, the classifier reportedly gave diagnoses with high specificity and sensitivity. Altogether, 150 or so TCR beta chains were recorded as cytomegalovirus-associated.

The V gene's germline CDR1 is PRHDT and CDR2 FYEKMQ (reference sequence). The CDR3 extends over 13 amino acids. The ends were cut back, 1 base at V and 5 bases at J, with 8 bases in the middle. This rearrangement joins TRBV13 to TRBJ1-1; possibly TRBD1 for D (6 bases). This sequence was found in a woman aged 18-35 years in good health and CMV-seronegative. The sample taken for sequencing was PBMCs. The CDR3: CASSLAGVTEAFF. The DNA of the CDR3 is TGTGCCAGCAGCTTAGCAGGGGTTACTGAAGCTTTCTTT.